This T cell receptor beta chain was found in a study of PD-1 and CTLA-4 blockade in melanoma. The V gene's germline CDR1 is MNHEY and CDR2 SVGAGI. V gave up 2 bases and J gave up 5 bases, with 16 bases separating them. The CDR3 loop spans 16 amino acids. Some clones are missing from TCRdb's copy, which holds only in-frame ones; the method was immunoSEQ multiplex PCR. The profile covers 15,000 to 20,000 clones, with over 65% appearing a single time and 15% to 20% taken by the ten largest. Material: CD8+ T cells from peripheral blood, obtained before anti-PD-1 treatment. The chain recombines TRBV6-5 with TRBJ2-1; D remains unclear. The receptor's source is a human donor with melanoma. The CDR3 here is CASSYREWDGNNEQFF. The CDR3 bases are TGTGCCAGCAGTTACAGAGAGTGGGATGGAAACAATGAGCAGTTCTTC.